This is a list of T cell receptor beta chains from one sample in a study of T cell changes during pregnancy in multiple sclerosis. Sequenced by immunoSEQ multiplex PCR; TCRdb stores in-frame clones only, minus some. Of about 72,000 clones in the sample, around 92% were seen once. The sample consisted of peripheral blood, taken in the third trimester of pregnancy. These receptor sequences come from a female donor in good health, enrolled as a control in a pregnancy study. Both conserved end residues are part of each CDR3. A D gene is named only where the DNA matches it firmly. Expanded clones are given a class, and other clones once, few, many or no size at all.

TRBV18,TRBJ2-3,-,TRBD1,TGTGCCAGCTCAAGACAGGGACCCACAGATACGCAGTATTTT,CASSRQGPTDTQYF
TRBV5-1,TRBJ2-7,-,TRBD1,TGCGCCAGCAGCTTTGGACAGGAAGGTTGGGAGCAGTACTTC,CASSFGQEGWEQYF
TRBV19,TRBJ2-1,-,-,TGTGCCAGTAGTATCCCCGAGAGCTCCTACAATGAGCAGTTCTTC,CASSIPESSYNEQFF
TRBV18,TRBJ2-7,few,-,TGTGCCAGCTCCGCTGCGGGACCGAGATACGAGCAGTACTTC,CASSAAGPRYEQYF
TRBV9,TRBJ1-3,-,TRBD1,TGTGCCAGCAGCGCCCGGGACAGAGGAAACACCATATATTTT,CASSARDRGNTIYF
TRBV4-1,TRBJ1-2,-,TRBD1,TGCGCCAGCAGCCAAGACAGGGGGCGATCCTATGGCTACACCTTC,CASSQDRGRSYGYTF
TRBV7-8,TRBJ2-6,-,TRBD2,TGTGCCAGGGGGGGGACTGGGGCCAACGTCCTGACTTTC,CARGGTGANVLTF
TRBV18,TRBJ1-3,-,TRBD1,TGTGCCAGCTCGGCCGGGACAGGGGTAACTGGAAACACCATATATTTT,CASSAGTGVTGNTIYF
TRBV6-1,TRBJ2-1,-,TRBD1,TGTGCCAGCAGTGGTACCGGGACAGGGGAAAACAATGAGCAGTTCTTC,CASSGTGTGENNEQFF
TRBV28,TRBJ1-1,-,-,TGTGCCAGCACCGCGCGGCCTACTGAAGCTTTCTTT,CASTARPTEAFF
TRBV2,TRBJ1-1,-,-,TGTGCCAGCAGTGTGGGACAGAACACTGAAGCTTTCTTT,CASSVGQNTEAFF
TRBV7-9,TRBJ1-1,-,-,TGTGCCAGCAGCTTAGCTCGACGGGGGAACACTGAAGCTTTCTTT,CASSLARRGNTEAFF
TRBV29-1,TRBJ1-1,few,-,TGCAGCGTTGCTCTTTACACTGAAGCTTTCTTT,CSVALYTEAFF
TRBV5-1,TRBJ2-1,-,-,TGCGCCAGCAGCCCGCTTTTTGGGCAGGATTTCGACAATGAGCAGTTCTTC,CASSPLFGQDFDNEQFF
TRBV14,TRBJ1-3,once,-,TGTGCCAGCAGCCTCGGGGGCTCTGGAAACACCATATATTTT,CASSLGGSGNTIYF
TRBV6-5,TRBJ1-6,-,TRBD1,TGTGCCAGCAGTTCCCCGGGACAGAATTCACCCCTCCACTTT,CASSSPGQNSPLHF
TRBV7-2,TRBJ2-3,-,-,TGTGCCAGCAGGTCGCGGGGAGGTGATACGCAGTATTTT,CASRSRGGDTQYF
TRBV9,TRBJ1-1,-,-,TGTGCCAGCAGCGTAGAACTGCTGAACACTGAAGCTTTCTTT,CASSVELLNTEAFF
TRBV9,TRBJ1-1,few,-,TGTGCCAGCAGCGTAGAGGGGGGAGGGGGGACTGAAGCTTTCTTT,CASSVEGGGGTEAFF
TRBV6-1,TRBJ1-2,few,-,TGTGCCAGCAGGGGGCCGGGAGGAAGCTACACCTTC,CASRGPGGSYTF
TRBV7-6,TRBJ2-2,-,-,TGTGCCAGCAGCTTAGGGCCAGGCTCCGGGGAGCTGTTTTTT,CASSLGPGSGELFF
TRBV5-6,TRBJ1-2,-,-,TGTGCCAGCAGCTTGTTTACAGGGCACCCAAACTATGGCTACACCTTC,CASSLFTGHPNYGYTF
TRBV6-1,TRBJ2-5,-,TRBD2,TGTGCCAGCAGTGTTAGCGGGAGGGCTTGGGGGGAGACCCAGTACTTC,CASSVSGRAWGETQYF
TRBV7-9,TRBJ1-2,-,-,TGTGCCAGCAGCTTAGGACAGAGCTATGGCTACACCTTC,CASSLGQSYGYTF
TRBV7-2,TRBJ1-6,-,-,TGTGCCAGCAGCTCCCAGACAGGCGTAGCCCTCCACTTT,CASSSQTGVALHF
TRBV20-1,TRBJ2-3,-,-,TGCAGTGCTAGCCGGGGAGATACGCAGTATTTT,CSASRGDTQYF
TRBV5-4,TRBJ2-2,once,TRBD2,TGTGCCAGCAGCCTCCAGACTAGCGGGAGAAGGACCGGGGAGCTGTTTTTT,CASSLQTSGRRTGELFF